Described below is a single T cell receptor (delta chain) sequence and its context. A junction boundary mismatches the germline segment, possibly from a read error. The sample holds other DNA sequences that translate to the same CDR3. The data belong to a study of gamma-delta T cells after stem cell transplantation. The germline V gene encodes CDR1 GEAIGNYY and CDR2 EKD. The CDR3 length is 23 residues. TCRdb applied CATT to the RT-PCR reads for clone calling. This sample has roughly 2,700 delta-chain clones, with approximately 4.3% found just once. The TCR was taken from a human donor. It is not recorded whose cells these are; they may come from a transplant donor. Material for sequencing was gamma-delta T cells. The genes are TRDV2 and TRDJ3; the D gene is possibly TRDD3 (6 bases). CDR3 nucleotide sequence: TGTGCCTGCGACACCGTAAGCGGGATAGTCACTGGGACTAACTCCTGGGACACCCGACAGATGTTTTTC. Protein product: CACDTVSGIVTGTNSWDTRQMFF.